These 8 T cell receptor beta chains came from one sample sequenced in a study of blood T cell repertoires in COVID-19. Sequencing was performed with immunoSEQ multiplex PCR; in TCRdb, only in-frame clones are kept and a portion is missing. The table includes some 500,000 clones, approximately 91% detected once. Source material: peripheral blood. The receptors here all came from a woman between 45 and 60 years old with COVID-19, enrolled during active disease.

The chain recombines TRBV2 with TRBJ1-3; unclear D gene. The germline V and J ends were trimmed by 4 bases and 0 bases, with 13 bases remaining between them. CDR3 size: 16 residues. Per the germline V gene, CDR1 is SNHLY and CDR2 is FYNNEI. The CDR3, as DNA: TGTGCCAGCAGTGTGCGGCCGCCGAGCTCTGGAAACACCATATATTTT. It codes for CASSVRPPSSGNTIYF. The entire variable domain, with the rest obtained from reference TRBV2 and TRBJ1-3, is as follows: EPEVTQTPSHQVTQMGQEVILRCVPISNHLYFYWYRQILGQKVEFLVSFYNNEISEKSEIFDDQFSVERPDGSNFTLKIRSTKLEDSAMYFCASSVRPPSSGNTIYFGEGSWLTVV.

The chain couples TRBV6-2 or TRBV6-3 to TRBJ2-3, with D possibly TRBD2 on 5 matching bases. The CDR3 totals 16 residues. The V and J ends lost 3 bases and 2 bases respectively, with 15 bases between them. Germline V gene data show CDR1 as MNHEY and CDR2 as SVGEGT. The DNA for the CDR3 is TGTGCCAGCAGTTATGGAGCGGAGCTATTCACAGATACGCAGTATTTT. This translates into CASSYGAELFTDTQYF.

The chain links TRBV9 to TRBJ1-3; TRBD1 is a possible D gene (5 bases). This CDR3 spans 17 amino acids. The V and J ends lost 1 base and 1 base respectively, with 15 bases between them. The germline gives CDR1 SGDLS, CDR2 YYNGEE. The CDR3 loop is CASSVSGTLLSGNTIYF. For the CDR3, the DNA is TGTGCCAGCAGCGTAAGTGGGACTTTACTTTCTGGAAACACCATATATTTT.

This chain connects TRBV9 to TRBJ1-4; maybe TRBD1 (5 bases). The CDR3 extends over 15 amino acids. Trimming pared 4 bases from V and 8 bases from J, leaving 18 bases between. Per the germline V gene, CDR1 is SGDLS and CDR2 is YYNGEE. The CDR3 sequence: CASSRIGVQREKLFF. In DNA form, the CDR3 reads TGTGCCAGCAGCCGTATAGGGGTCCAGAGGGAAAAACTGTTTTTT.

The V gene is TRBV11-3, the J gene TRBJ2-3, with 7 bases matching TRBD2. The CDR3 covers 14 residues. The germline CDR1 and CDR2 sequences are SGHNT and YENEEA. V trimming: 1 base; J trimming: 4 bases; junction bases outside the gene matches: 2. The CDR3, as DNA: TGTGCCAGCAGCTTAGGGGAGGGACCAGATACGCAGTATTTT. It translates to CASSLGEGPDTQYF.

This chain connects TRBV9 to TRBJ2-5, with 7 nucleotides matching TRBD2. Germline V CDR1 and CDR2: SGDLS, YYNGEE. V was pared by 0 bases and J by 2 bases, with 7 bases of the junction left unmatched. This CDR3 region has 16 residues. The DNA of the CDR3 is TGTGCCAGCAGCGTAGAGGGTAGCGGGTATCAAGAGACCCAGTACTTC. Translation: CASSVEGSGYQETQYF.

This clone has just a few counts. The rearrangement joins TRBV7-6 to TRBJ1-1; 9 nucleotides line up with TRBD1. Germline-derived CDR1 and CDR2 are SGHVS and FNYEAQ. Germline trimming cut 5 bases from V and 2 bases from J; bases unmatched to any gene: 3. The CDR3 runs 14 residues. CDR3 protein: CASSEGQGNTEAFF. CDR3 nucleotide sequence: TGTGCCAGCAGCGAGGGACAGGGAAACACTGAAGCTTTCTTT.

The sample holds one count of this clone. The V and J genes are TRBV5-1 and TRBJ1-4, with D perhaps TRBD1 (6 bases). V dropped 4 bases and J dropped 12 bases, with 13 bases sitting between them. The CDR3 has 12 amino acids. CDR1 SGHRS and CDR2 YFSETQ come from the germline V gene. The CDR3 DNA reads TGCGCCAGCAGCGAACAGGGATCCGAACTGTTTTTT. This sequence encodes CASSEQGSELFF.